This entry lists 16 T cell receptor beta chains sequenced from one sample in a study of blood T cell repertoires in COVID-19. The assay was immunoSEQ multiplex PCR, and TCRdb's table has in-frame clones only and misses some. The top ten clones hold approximately 10% of a sample with a few hundred thousand clones, around nine tenths of them seen once. The material sequenced was PBMCs or T cells enriched from blood (not recorded which). These receptors came from a woman aged 45-65 years who had recovered from COVID-19.

This sequence joins TRBV18 and TRBJ1-4; TRBD1 matches at 11 bases. J gave up 4 bases and V 6 bases, and 7 bases lay outside the gene matches. The germline V gene encodes CDR1 KGHSH and CDR2 LQKENI. The CDR3 is made up of 16 amino acids. The CDR3 here is CASSRDRGYDNEKLFF. The CDR3, as DNA: TGTGCCAGCTCGCGGGACAGGGGGTACGATAATGAAAAACTGTTTTTT.

The chain is built from TRBV7-2 and TRBJ1-6; 7 nucleotides align to TRBD1. The CDR3 has 15 amino acids. Unmatched junction bases numbered 4, after V lost 5 bases and J lost 3 bases. From germline, CDR1 is SGHTA and CDR2 FQGNSA. The CDR3 sequence is CASSPGTVYNSPLHF. The CDR3 DNA sequence: TGTGCCAGCAGCCCCGGGACAGTCTATAATTCACCCCTCCACTTT.

The chain has TRBV18 and TRBJ1-1, with 9 bases lining up with TRBD1. There are 15 residues in the CDR3. The J segment lost 5 bases and the V segment lost 5 bases, leaving 9 bases of the junction unmatched. Germline V lookup: CDR1 KGHSH, CDR2 LQKENI. The CDR3 here is CASSEDRGGWTEAFF. As DNA, the CDR3 is TGTGCCAGCTCAGAAGACAGGGGGGGTTGGACTGAAGCTTTCTTT.

The chain recombines TRBV5-8 with TRBJ2-7; 7 bases match TRBD1. CDR1 is SGHTS, CDR2 YDEGEE, per germline. Trimming took 4 bases from V and 4 from J; bases not matched to a gene: 8. This CDR3 spans 14 amino acids. The CDR3 reads CASSLRETGYEQYF. Here the CDR3 DNA reads TGTGCCAGCAGCCTGAGAGAGACAGGGTACGAGCAGTACTTC.

This rearrangement joins TRBV27 to TRBJ2-1; 9 nucleotides match TRBD1. V shed 5 bases, J shed 11 bases, and the junction held 16 bases outside the gene matches. The germline V gene has CDR1 MNHEY and CDR2 SMNVEV (reference sequence). The CDR3 is made up of 16 amino acids. CDR3 in amino acids: CASSLHDSHRGQQQFF. CDR3 coding DNA: TGTGCCAGCAGTCTCCACGACTCCCACAGGGGGCAGCAGCAGTTCTTC.

The rearrangement links TRBV11-2 to TRBJ2-5; D unresolved. This CDR3 has 13 residues. The V and J ends lost 5 bases and 4 bases respectively, with 11 bases between them. Looked up from germline, CDR1 is SGHAT and CDR2 is FQNNGV. CDR3 residues: CASSRAVGETQYF. Here the CDR3 DNA reads TGTGCCAGCAGCCGAGCTGTCGGAGAGACCCAGTACTTC.

This clone was seen a handful of times. The chain combines TRBV2 with TRBJ1-5, with D uncertain. The CDR3 runs to 15 residues. V was pared by 4 bases and J by 0 bases, with 10 bases between. Germline-derived CDR1 and CDR2 are SNHLY and FYNNEI. CDR3 nucleotide sequence: TGTGCCAGCAGTGCGGAGTTTACTAGCAATCAGCCCCAGCATTTT. This translates into CASSAEFTSNQPQHF.

This chain joins TRBV27 and TRBJ1-1; D unclear. Deletions cut 6 bases from V and 4 bases from J, with 9 bases between. The length of the CDR3 is 12 residues. Germline V gene data show CDR1 as MNHEY and CDR2 as SMNVEV (reference sequence). This CDR3 reads CASSRGGTEAFF. In DNA form, the CDR3 reads TGTGCCAGCAGCCGGGGTGGCACTGAAGCTTTCTTT.

This clone was detected only once. The gene calls are TRBV7-9 and TRBJ2-3, with 12 nucleotides matching TRBD1. The V segment lost 5 bases and the J segment 1 base; nucleotides outside the gene matches: 7. The length of the CDR3 is 17 residues. In germline, CDR1 is SEHNR, CDR2 FQNEAQ (reference sequence). CDR3 sequence: CASSPGQGAGGTDTQYF. The CDR3 DNA reads as TGTGCCAGCAGCCCGGGACAGGGGGCCGGGGGCACAGATACGCAGTATTTT.

V and J are TRBV30 and TRBJ2-7, with D possibly TRBD2 on 6 matching bases. The CDR3 is made up of 16 amino acids. V gave up 1 base and J gave up 2 bases, with 18 bases separating them. Germline assignment: CDR1 GTSNPN and CDR2 SVGIG (reference sequence). The CDR3 spells CAWSAGGDGRAYEQYF. Here the CDR3 DNA reads TGTGCCTGGAGTGCCGGAGGGGACGGAAGGGCCTACGAGCAGTACTTC. Based on the CDR3 plus reference TRBV30 and TRBJ2-7, the full variable domain is SQTIHQWPATLVQPVGSPLSLECTVEGTSNPNLYWYRQAAGRGLQLLFYSVGIGQISSEVPQNLSASRPQDRQFILSSKKLLLSDSGFYLCAWSAGGDGRAYEQYFGPGTRLTVT.

The chain joins TRBV29-1 to TRBJ2-7; D may be TRBD2 (6 bases). V lost 2 bases, J lost 2 bases, and 10 bases lay in between. Germline lookup yields CDR1 SQVTM and CDR2 ANQGSEA. CDR3 length equals 13 residues. CDR3 in amino acids: CSVESGDPYEQYF. The DNA for the CDR3 is TGCAGCGTTGAATCGGGGGACCCCTACGAGCAGTACTTC.

The gene calls are TRBV7-6 and TRBJ2-7, with 11 bases aligning to TRBD2. CDR3 length: 19 amino acids. Germline trimming cut 5 bases from V and 3 bases from J; bases unmatched to any gene: 18. Per germline, CDR1 SGHVS and CDR2 FNYEAQ. CDR3 sequence reads: CASSPRKAVASGGFYEQYF. The CDR3 bases are TGTGCCAGCAGCCCGCGAAAAGCTGTCGCTAGCGGGGGGTTCTACGAGCAGTACTTC.

For this clone: Other DNA sequences from this sample encode an identical CDR3 as well. The chain joins TRBV4-1 to TRBJ1-3, with D possibly being TRBD1 (6 bases). V was shortened by 0 bases and J by 7 bases, with 7 bases between the two germline ends. Germline V lookup: CDR1 MGHRA, CDR2 YSYEKL. CDR3 length: 13 residues. CDR3 in amino acids: CASSQDRGNTIYF. The DNA of the CDR3 is TGCGCCAGCAGCCAAGATAGGGGGAACACCATATATTTT.

The CDR3 sequence is CAGLRSRSGNTIYF. CDR3 nucleotide sequence: TGTGCCGGACTCCGGAGTCGCTCTGGAAACACCATATATTTT. The chain combines TRBV30 with TRBJ1-3; D not certain. V was shortened by 8 bases and J by 0 bases, with 14 bases between the two germline ends. CDR3 length: 14 residues. Germline loops: CDR1 GTSNPN, CDR2 SVGIG (reference sequence).

The CDR3 nucleotides read TGTGCCTGGAGCGCGGGACGCCCCGGGAATACGCAGTATTTT. Its translation is CAWSAGRPGNTQYF. The genes are TRBV30 and TRBJ2-3; D is perhaps TRBD2 (6 bases). V lost 3 bases and J 7 bases, leaving 17 bases between the germline ends. CDR1 and CDR2 from the germline V gene are GTSNPN and SVGIG (reference sequence). There are 14 residues in the CDR3.

The genes are TRBV7-9 and TRBJ2-1; 7 nucleotides match TRBD2. This CDR3 comprises 15 residues. CDR1 and CDR2 from the germline V gene are SEHNR and FQNEAQ (reference sequence). The junction had 6 bases not matched to a gene; V was cut back by 2 bases and J by 5 bases. This CDR3 reads CASSLTGGGDNEQFF. CDR3 DNA sequence: TGTGCCAGCAGCTTAACAGGCGGGGGAGACAATGAGCAGTTCTTC.